Sequencing of this TCR beta chain was carried out in a study of PD-L1 blockade in urothelial cancer. Overall study context: It was at 3 weeks (second dose) and 6 weeks after treatment start that blood was analyzed. T cell content in blood samples showed a median of approximately 150,000.

Study-wide results and limits: Clonality of blood TCR below the median before treatment predicted better survival.

This CDR3 region has 11 residues. Looked up from germline, CDR1 is MDHEN and CDR2 is SYDVKM. Trimming removed 5 bases from V and 13 bases from J, with 14 bases in between. As to time point: pretreatment peripheral blood. The diagnosis in patients was locally advanced or metastatic urothelial carcinoma. As regards this clone: Its matching antigen is unknown.

Only in-frame clones appear in the TCRdb table, and some are missing; sequencing was by immunoSEQ multiplex PCR. The table lists 35,000 to 45,000 clones, roughly nine tenths of them singletons. This chain uses TRBV28 with TRBJ1-2, with D tentatively TRBD1 (6 bases). The TCR comes from a woman in her sixties with urothelial cancer. Sequences were derived from PBMCs, sampled around atezolizumab (anti-PD-L1) treatment. CDR3 coding DNA: TGTGCCAGCAGTGTGAACAGGGAATTCACCTTC. This encodes CASSVNREFTF.